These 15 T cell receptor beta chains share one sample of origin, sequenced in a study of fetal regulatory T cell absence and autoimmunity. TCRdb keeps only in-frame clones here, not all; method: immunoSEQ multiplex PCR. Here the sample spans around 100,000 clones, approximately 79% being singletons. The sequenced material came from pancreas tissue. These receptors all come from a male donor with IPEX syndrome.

The CDR3, as DNA: TGTGCCAGCAGCTTGGGGGACTCCGCCTGGGGGTACAATGAGCAGTTCTTC. This gives the protein CASSLGDSAWGYNEQFF. The chain has TRBV5-8 and TRBJ2-1; D possibly corresponds to TRBD2 (6 bases). CDR3 length: 17 residues. CDR1 SGHTS and CDR2 YDEGEE come from the germline V gene. V lost 0 bases and J lost 4, with 17 bases in between. The full variable domain, its missing parts supplied by reference TRBV5-8 and TRBJ2-1, is EAGVTQSPTHLIKTRGQQATLRCSPISGHTSVYWYQQALGLGLQFLLWYDEGEERNRGNFPPRFSGRQFPNYSSELNVNALELEDSALYLCASSLGDSAWGYNEQFFGPGTRLTVL.

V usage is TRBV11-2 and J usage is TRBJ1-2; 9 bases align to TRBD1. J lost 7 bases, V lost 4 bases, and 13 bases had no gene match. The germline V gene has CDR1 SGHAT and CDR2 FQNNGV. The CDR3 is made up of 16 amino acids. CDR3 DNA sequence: TGTGCCAGCAGCTCCCTCAGATCACAGGGGGCAGGTGGCTACACCTTC. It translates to CASSSLRSQGAGGYTF.

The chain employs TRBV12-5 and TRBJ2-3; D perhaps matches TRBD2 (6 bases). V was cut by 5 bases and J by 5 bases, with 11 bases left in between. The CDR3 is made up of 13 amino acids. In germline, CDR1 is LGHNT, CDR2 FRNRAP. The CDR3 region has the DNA TGTGCTAGTGGTCGGGACTTCATAGATACGCAGTATTTT. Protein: CASGRDFIDTQYF.

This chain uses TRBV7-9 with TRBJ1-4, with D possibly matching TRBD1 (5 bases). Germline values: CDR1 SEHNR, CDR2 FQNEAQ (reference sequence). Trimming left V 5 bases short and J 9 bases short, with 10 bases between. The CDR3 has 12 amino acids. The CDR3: CASSHGGKKLFF. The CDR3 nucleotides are TGTGCCAGCAGCCATGGGGGGAAAAAACTGTTTTTT.

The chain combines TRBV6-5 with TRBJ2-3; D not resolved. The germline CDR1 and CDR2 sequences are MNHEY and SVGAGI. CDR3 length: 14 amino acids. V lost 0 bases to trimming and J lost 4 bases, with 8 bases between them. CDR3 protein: CASSYSTAPDTQYF. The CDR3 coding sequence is TGTGCCAGCAGTTACTCTACAGCCCCAGATACGCAGTATTTT.

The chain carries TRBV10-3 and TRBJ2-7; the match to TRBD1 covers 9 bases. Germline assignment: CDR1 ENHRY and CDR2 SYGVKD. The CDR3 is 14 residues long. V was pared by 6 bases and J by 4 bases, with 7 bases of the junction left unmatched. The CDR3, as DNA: TGTGCCATCAGAGAGGGACAGGGAGGGTACGAGCAGTACTTC. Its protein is CAIREGQGGYEQYF.

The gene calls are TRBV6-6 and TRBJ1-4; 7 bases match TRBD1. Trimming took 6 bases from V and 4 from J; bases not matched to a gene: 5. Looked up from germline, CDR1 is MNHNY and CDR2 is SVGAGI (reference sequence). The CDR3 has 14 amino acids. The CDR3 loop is CASSRQGFNEKLFF. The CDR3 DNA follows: TGTGCCAGCAGCCGACAGGGCTTTAATGAAAAACTGTTTTTT.

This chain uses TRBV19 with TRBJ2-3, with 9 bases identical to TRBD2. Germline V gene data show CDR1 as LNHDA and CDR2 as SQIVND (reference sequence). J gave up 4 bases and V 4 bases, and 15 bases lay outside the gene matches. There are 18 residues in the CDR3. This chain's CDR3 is CASSTPPAGTSPPDTQYF. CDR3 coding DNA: TGTGCCAGTAGTACCCCGCCGGCCGGGACTAGCCCGCCAGATACGCAGTATTTT.

CDR3 DNA: TGTGCCAGCAGCGTAGATCAGGGGCTAAACTATGGCTACACCTTC. Protein product: CASSVDQGLNYGYTF. This chain links TRBV9 with TRBJ1-2; D is perhaps TRBD1 (6 bases). Germline CDR1 is SGDLS and CDR2 is YYNGEE. The CDR3 sequence is 15 residues long. The V end lost 0 bases, the J end lost 2 bases, and 11 bases lay between the germline ends.

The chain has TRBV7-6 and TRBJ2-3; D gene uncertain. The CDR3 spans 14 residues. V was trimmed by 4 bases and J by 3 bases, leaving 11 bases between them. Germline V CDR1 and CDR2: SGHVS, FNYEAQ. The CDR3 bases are TGTGCCAGCAGCTCACTACCCGTAACAGATACGCAGTATTTT. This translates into CASSSLPVTDTQYF.

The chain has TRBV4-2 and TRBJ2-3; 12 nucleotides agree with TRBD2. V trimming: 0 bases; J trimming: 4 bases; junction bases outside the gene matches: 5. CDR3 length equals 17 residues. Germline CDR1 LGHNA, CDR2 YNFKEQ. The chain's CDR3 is CASSQETSGSLADTQYF. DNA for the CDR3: TGTGCCAGCAGCCAAGAGACTAGCGGGAGCCTCGCAGATACGCAGTATTTT.

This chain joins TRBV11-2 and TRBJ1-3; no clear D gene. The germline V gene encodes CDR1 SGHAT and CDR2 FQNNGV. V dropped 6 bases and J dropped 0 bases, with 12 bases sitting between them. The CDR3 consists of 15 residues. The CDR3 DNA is TGTGCCAGCAGTCCATTTTTCCCCTCTGGAAACACCATATATTTT. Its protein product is CASSPFFPSGNTIYF.

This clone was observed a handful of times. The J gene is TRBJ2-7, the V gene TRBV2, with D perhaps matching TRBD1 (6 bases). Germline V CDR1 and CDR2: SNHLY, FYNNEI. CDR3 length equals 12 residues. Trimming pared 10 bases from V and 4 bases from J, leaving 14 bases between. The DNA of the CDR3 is TGTGCCATGACACAGGGACCGTACGAGCAGTACTTC. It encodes CAMTQGPYEQYF.

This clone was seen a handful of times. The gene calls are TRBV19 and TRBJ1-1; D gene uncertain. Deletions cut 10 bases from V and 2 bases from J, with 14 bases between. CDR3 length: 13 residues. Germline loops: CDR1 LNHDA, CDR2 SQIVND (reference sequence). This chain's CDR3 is CATKGLINTEAFF. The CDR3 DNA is TGTGCCACCAAAGGGTTGATAAACACTGAAGCTTTCTTT.

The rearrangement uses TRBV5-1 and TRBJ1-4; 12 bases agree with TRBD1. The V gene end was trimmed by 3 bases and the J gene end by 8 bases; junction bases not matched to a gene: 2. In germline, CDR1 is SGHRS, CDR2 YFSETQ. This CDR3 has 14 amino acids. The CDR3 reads CASSSGTGGEKLFF. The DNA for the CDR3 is TGCGCCAGCAGCTCCGGGACAGGGGGCGAAAAACTGTTTTTT.